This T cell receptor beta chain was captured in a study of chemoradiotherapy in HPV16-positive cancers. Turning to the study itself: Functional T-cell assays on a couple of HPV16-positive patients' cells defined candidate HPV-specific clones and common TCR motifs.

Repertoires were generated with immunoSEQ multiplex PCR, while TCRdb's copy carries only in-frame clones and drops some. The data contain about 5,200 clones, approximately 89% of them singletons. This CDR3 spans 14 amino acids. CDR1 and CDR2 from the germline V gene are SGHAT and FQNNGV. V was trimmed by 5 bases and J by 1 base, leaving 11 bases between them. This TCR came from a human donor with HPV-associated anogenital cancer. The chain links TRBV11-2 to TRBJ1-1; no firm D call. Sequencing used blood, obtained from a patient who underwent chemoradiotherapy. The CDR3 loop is CASSLAWRNTEAFF. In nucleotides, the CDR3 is TGTGCCAGCAGCCTTGCGTGGAGGAACACTGAAGCTTTCTTT.